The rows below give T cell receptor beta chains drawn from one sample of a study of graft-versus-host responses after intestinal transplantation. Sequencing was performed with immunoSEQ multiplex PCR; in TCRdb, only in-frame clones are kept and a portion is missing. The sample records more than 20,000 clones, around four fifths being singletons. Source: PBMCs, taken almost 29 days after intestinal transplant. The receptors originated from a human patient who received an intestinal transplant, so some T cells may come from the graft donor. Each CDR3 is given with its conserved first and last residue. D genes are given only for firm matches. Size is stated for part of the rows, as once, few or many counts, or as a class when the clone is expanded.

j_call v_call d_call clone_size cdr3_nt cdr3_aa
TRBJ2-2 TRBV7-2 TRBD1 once TGTGCCAGCAGCCCATTACAGGGGACGAACACCGGGGAGCTGTTTTTT CASSPLQGTNTGELFF
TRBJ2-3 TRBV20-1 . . TGCAGTGCTACGGGGGATAGTACGCAGTATTTT CSATGDSTQYF
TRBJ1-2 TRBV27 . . TGTGCCAGCAGTTTACGCCGGCCAAACTATGGCTACACCTTC CASSLRRPNYGYTF
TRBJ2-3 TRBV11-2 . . TGTGCCAGCAGCTTAGGACGGGATACGCAGTATTTT CASSLGRDTQYF
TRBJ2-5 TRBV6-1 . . TGTGCCAGCAGTGATCCCTTCGACAGACTACAAGAGACCCAGTACTTC CASSDPFDRLQETQYF
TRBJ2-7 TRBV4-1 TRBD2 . TGCGCCAGCAGCCAAGATCCTCTAGCGGGCCAAACCTACGAGCAGTACTTC CASSQDPLAGQTYEQYF
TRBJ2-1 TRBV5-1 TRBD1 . TGCGCCAGCAGCCTGATGCTAATGACAGGGGGCTCCTACAATGAGCAGTTCTTC CASSLMLMTGGSYNEQFF
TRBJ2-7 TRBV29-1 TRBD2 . TGCAGCGTTGAATCTAGCGGGAACCCGTACTTC CSVESSGNPYF
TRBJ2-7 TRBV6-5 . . TGTGCCAGCAGTCTATTAAGCCCGCCCTACGAGCAGTACTTC CASSLLSPPYEQYF
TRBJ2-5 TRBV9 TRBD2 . TGTGCCAGCAGCCCCTACGGGGGACTAGCGGAGACCCAGTACTTC CASSPYGGLAETQYF
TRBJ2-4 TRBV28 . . TGTGCCAGCAGTTTTAACGCCAAAAACATTCAGTACTTC CASSFNAKNIQYF
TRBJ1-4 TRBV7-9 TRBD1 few TGTGCCAGCCGCCCGGGACAGGGGACCGAAAAACTGTTTTTT CASRPGQGTEKLFF
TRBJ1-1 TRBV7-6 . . TGTGCCAGCAGCTTAGAGTCTCAAGGTGAAGCTTTCTTT CASSLESQGEAFF
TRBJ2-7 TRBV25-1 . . TGTGCCAGCAGTGAATATATCTACGAGCAGTACTTC CASSEYIYEQYF
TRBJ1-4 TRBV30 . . TGTGCCATAGGACGGCCGCGTCTTGAAAAACTGTTTTTT CAIGRPRLEKLFF
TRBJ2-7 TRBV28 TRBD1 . TGTGCCAGCAGTTTATTCCGGGACAGGGCCTACGAGCAGTACTTC CASSLFRDRAYEQYF
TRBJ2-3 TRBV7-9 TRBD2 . TGTGCCAGCAGCCCACCGCCTCGGACTAGTACAGATACGCAGTATTTT CASSPPPRTSTDTQYF
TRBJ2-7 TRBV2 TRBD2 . TGTGCCAGCAGGCGTGCCGGGACTAGCCCAGACGAGCAGTACTTC CASRRAGTSPDEQYF
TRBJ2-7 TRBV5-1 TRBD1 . TGCGCCAGCAGTAGGGGACAGGGCTACGAGCAGTACTTC CASSRGQGYEQYF
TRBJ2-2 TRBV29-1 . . TGCAGCGTTGAAGATCGCCCCGGGGAGCTGTTTTTT CSVEDRPGELFF
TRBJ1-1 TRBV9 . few TGTGCCAGCAGCGCGTCCGGGACCCCTATCACTGAAGCTTTCTTT CASSASGTPITEAFF
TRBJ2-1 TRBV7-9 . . TGTGCCAGCAGCTCCAGGGATAATGAGCAGTTCTTC CASSSRDNEQFF
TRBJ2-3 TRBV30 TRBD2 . TGTGCCTGGAAGGGACTAGCGGGAGCAGATACGCAGTATTTT CAWKGLAGADTQYF
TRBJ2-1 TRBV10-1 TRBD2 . TGCGCCAGCAGTGATGTAGCGGGTGGGTGGAATGAGCAGTTCTTC CASSDVAGGWNEQFF
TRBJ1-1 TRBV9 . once TGTGCCAGCAGCTCGGGCCCCATTCAGGGCGCTGAAGCTTTCTTT CASSSGPIQGAEAFF
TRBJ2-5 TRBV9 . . TGTGCCAGCAGCGTCGCCCTCCAAGGGACCGAAGAGACCCAGTACTTC CASSVALQGTEETQYF
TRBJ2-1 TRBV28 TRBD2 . TGTGCCAGCAGCTTAGCGGGAGGGCCTAGGTATGAGCAGTTCTTC CASSLAGGPRYEQFF